This T cell receptor beta chain is from a study of blood T cell repertoires in COVID-19 (dated by TCRdb to 2020 to 2021). In terms of the full investigation: The collaborator samples originated in the United States, Italy and Spain and spanned the acute and convalescent phases of COVID-19. The prospective study material was composed of cDNA or gDNA derived from T cells, B-cell-depleted T cells, or PBMCs. Subjects who had been exposed to COVID-19, were actively infected with it, or had recovered from it provided the deeply sampled blood TCRbeta repertoires that made up the dataset. The repertoires were released in a freely available public database meant as a resource for research on the immune response to SARS-CoV-2. The samples were drawn from two sources: the first 160 participants of the ongoing ImmuneRACE study, and fewer than 1,500 subjects contributed by 6 global collaborators. Sample metadata almost always included a de-identified subject ID, COVID-19 status, age in years and sex. Where HLA class I and class II types were available, the types were taken from metadata supplied by the sample provider, not from assay-based typing.

In its sample, this clone was seen a few times. Its binding antigen is unknown. No qualities accompany the bases; no much larger clone lies one base away. Participants in the prospective study were enrolled through a virtual design, were aged roughly 18 to 100 years, and lived in approximately 25 United States geographic areas. To assign participants to cohorts, the prospective study relied on clinical history that participants themselves reported in a screening survey and a study questionnaire. Exposed participants had been in contact, within 2 weeks of entering the study, with a person who had a PCR-confirmed or clinician-diagnosed case of COVID-19. Each participant in the prospective study had whole blood, serum and a nasopharyngeal or oropharyngeal swab collected by mobile phlebotomists. Prospective study participants could optionally give additional blood draws and questionnaires over an approximately 2-month period. Before DNA extraction, blood samples from the prospective study were shipped at room temperature or frozen.

Broad study findings and their caveats: The quantity of clinical and demographic metadata differed by source and by participant and was supplied without curation.

TCRbeta CDR3 regions were amplified from genomic DNA using the immunoSEQ Assay, a bias-controlled multiplex PCR. Per the authors' processing: Within the assay, amplification of reference gene primers was used to estimate how many nucleated cells each sample contained. To quantify the absolute abundance of each unique TCRbeta CDR3 rearrangement, sequence reads were collapsed and filtered. For each sample, productive Simpson clonality was calculated by taking the square root of Simpson's diversity index across productive rearrangements. This immuneACCESS table, as held by TCRdb, lists in-frame sequences with V and J called but not all clones. Of the missing ones, under half trace to an unresolved V gene in checked studies; the others have no known cause. Clone size and the V and J calls come from that table; the DNA yielded D and trimming. For this sample there are roughly 240,000 clones; around 82% appear just once. The ten largest clones represent 3.6% of the sample.

The V and J ends are trimmed by 1 base and 4 bases, leaving 11 bases between them. The CDR3 numbers 15 residues from cysteine through phenylalanine. The read is trimmed to its CDR3 DNA, 45 bases read in frame from base 1. Per the germline V gene, SGDLS is the CDR1 and YYNGEE is the CDR2. Specimen: PBMCs or T cells enriched from blood (not recorded which). The chain links TRBV9 with TRBJ2-2, and TRBD1 may be the D gene, going by 6 matching bases. This sequence was found in a woman between 40 and 55 years old who had been exposed to COVID-19. The DNA sequence is given as TGTGCCAGCAGCGTAACAGGGTCGCGCACCGGGGAGCTGTTTTTT. Its protein is CASSVTGSRTGELFF.